This T cell receptor beta chain was captured by sequencing in a study of Ad26.COV2.S vaccination and SARS-CoV-2 variants. The treatment is: about 20 received Ad26.COV2.S at low or high dose, single or two shots; about five received placebo; per-sample allocation not given. Day 63 after the first injection of vaccine or placebo was the sampling time. This vaccine is an Ad26 vector that expresses the Wuhan-strain SARS-CoV-2 spike. The assay was immunoSEQ multiplex PCR, and TCRdb's table has in-frame clones only and misses some. The profile shows around 300,000 clones, approximately 90% of them singletons. The CDR3 loop spans 15 amino acids. Trimming at V came to 5 bases and at J to 6 bases, leaving 10 bases not matched to a gene. From germline, CDR1 is PRHDT and CDR2 FYEKMQ (reference sequence).

Sequencing was performed on peripheral blood, taken in a trial of Ad26.COV2.S vaccine versus placebo. The TCR comes from a person aged 18 to 59 who received the Ad26.COV2.S COVID-19 vaccine or a placebo. The chain has TRBV13 and TRBJ1-2; 9 bases are shared with TRBD1. The CDR3 DNA sequence: TGTGCCAGCAGCACCCGACAGGGGGAGAAGAATGGCTACACCTTC. Translation gives CASSTRQGEKNGYTF. The full variable domain, completed using reference TRBV13 and TRBJ1-2, is AAGVIQSPRHLIKEKRETATLKCYPIPRHDTVYWYQQGPGQDPQFLISFYEKMQSDKGSIPDRFSAQQFSDYHSELNMSSLELGDSALYFCASSTRQGEKNGYTFGSGTRLTVV.